This TCR beta chain was captured by sequencing in a study of spatial heterogeneity in lung cancer. Study-level information: Combinations of a unique TCR and a UMI were tallied in raw reads, and on average each appeared more than ten times.

Stated time point: sample taken at primary tumor resection. In each case, whole RNA from tumor, nontumor lung or frozen PBMC was sequenced unsorted. A total of roughly 72 untreated early-stage non-small cell lung cancer patients served as donors. Germline CDR1 DFQATT, CDR2 SNEGSKA (reference sequence). The junction had 6 bases not matched to a gene; V was cut back by 6 bases and J by 5 bases. There are 14 residues in the CDR3. This clonotype was recorded many times. Its antigen is unknown. Study-level points and caveats: Resection blood, more than follow-up blood, showed ubiquitous expanded tumor TCRs.

The study tagged each TCR cDNA molecule with a unique molecular identifier. TCRdb independently ran MiXCR on the 5' RACE reads; one entry per CDR3 protein. The sample lists some 40,000 distinct CDR3 sequences; less than 5.5% were seen once. This chain links TRBV20-1 with TRBJ1-4, with 10 bases that match TRBD1. Sequenced material: PBMCs, taken at surgery. This TCR was recovered from a female donor with early-stage non-small cell lung cancer. CDR3 nucleotide sequence: TGCAGTGCCCTAGGACAGGGGGTAAATGAAAAACTGTTTTTT. This encodes CSALGQGVNEKLFF.